This T cell receptor (beta chain) was retrieved from a study of T cell responses to AZD1222 COVID-19 vaccine. Clones were read by immunoSEQ multiplex PCR, and TCRdb kept only the in-frame ones, dropping some. The profile covers about 95,000 clones, with approximately 91% appearing a single time and around 3.5% taken by the ten largest. This CDR3 region has 17 residues. The V segment lost 4 bases and the J segment 4 bases; nucleotides outside the gene matches: 11. CDR1 and CDR2 from the germline V gene are SGHVS and FNYEAQ. The receptor was derived from an adult in good health. This chain uses TRBV7-6 with TRBJ2-5, with TRBD2 matching over 11 bases. The source was peripheral blood, collected on day 0 of AZD1222 vaccination. The chain's CDR3 is CASSYHEAGTSGETQYF. The CDR3 DNA follows: TGTGCCAGCAGCTACCATGAAGCCGGGACTAGCGGAGAGACCCAGTACTTC.